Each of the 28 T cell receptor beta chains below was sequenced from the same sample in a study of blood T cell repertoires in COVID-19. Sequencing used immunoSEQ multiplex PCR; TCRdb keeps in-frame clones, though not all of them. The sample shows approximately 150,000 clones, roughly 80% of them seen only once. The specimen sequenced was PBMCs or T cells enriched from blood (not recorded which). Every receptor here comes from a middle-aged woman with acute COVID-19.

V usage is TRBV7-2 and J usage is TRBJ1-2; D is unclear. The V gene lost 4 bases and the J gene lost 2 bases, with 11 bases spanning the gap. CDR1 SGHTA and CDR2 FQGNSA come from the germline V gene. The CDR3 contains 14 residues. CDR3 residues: CASSYLTPNYGYTF. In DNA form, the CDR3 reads TGTGCCAGCAGCTACCTGACACCCAACTATGGCTACACCTTC. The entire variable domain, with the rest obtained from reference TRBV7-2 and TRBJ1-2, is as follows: GAGVSQSPSNKVTEKGKDVELRCDPISGHTALYWYRQSLGQGLEFLIYFQGNSAPDKSGLPSDRFSAERTGGSVSTLTIQRTQQEDSAVYLCASSYLTPNYGYTFGSGTRLTVV.

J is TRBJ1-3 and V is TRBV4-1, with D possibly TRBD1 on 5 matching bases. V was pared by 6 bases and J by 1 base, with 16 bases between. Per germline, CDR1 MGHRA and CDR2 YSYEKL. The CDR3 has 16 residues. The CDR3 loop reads CASSGVTVRSGNTIYF. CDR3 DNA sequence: TGCGCCAGCAGTGGGGTGACAGTGAGATCTGGAAACACCATATATTTT.

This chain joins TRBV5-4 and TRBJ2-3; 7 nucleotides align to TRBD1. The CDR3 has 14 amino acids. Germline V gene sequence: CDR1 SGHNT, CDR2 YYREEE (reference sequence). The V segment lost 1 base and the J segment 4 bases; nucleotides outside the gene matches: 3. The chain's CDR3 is CASSLLQGADTQYF. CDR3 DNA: TGTGCCAGCAGCTTGCTGCAGGGGGCAGATACGCAGTATTTT.

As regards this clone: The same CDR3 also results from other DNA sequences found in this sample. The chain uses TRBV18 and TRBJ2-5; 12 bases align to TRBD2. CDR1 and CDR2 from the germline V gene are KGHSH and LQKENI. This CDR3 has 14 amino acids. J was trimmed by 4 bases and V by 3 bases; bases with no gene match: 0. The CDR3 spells CASSPTSGRETQYF. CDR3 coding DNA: TGTGCCAGCTCACCGACTAGCGGGAGAGAGACCCAGTACTTC.

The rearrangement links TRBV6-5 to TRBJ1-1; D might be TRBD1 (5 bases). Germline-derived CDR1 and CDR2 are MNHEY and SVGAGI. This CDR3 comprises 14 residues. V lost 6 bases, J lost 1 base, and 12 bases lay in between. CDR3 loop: CASSSGLSNTEAFF. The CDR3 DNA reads TGTGCCAGCAGCTCGGGACTCTCGAACACTGAAGCTTTCTTT.

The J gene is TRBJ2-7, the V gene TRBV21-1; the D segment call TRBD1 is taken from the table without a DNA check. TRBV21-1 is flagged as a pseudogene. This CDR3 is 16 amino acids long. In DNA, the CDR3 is TGTGCCAGCAGCAAAGTAAGGGCCAGGGGATCCTACGAGCAGTACGTC. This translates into CASSKVRARGSYEQYV.

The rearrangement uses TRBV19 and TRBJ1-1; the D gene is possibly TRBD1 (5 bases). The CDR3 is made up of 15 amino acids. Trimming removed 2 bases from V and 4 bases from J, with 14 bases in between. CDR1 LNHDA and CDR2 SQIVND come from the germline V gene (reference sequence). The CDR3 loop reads CASSIRQVGGTEAFF. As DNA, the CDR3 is TGTGCCAGTAGTATAAGGCAGGTCGGGGGCACTGAAGCTTTCTTT.

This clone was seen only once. As DNA, the CDR3 is TGCGCCAGCAGCGCAGACAGTTCCAGCTATGGCTACACCTTC. It is translated as CASSADSSSYGYTF. The J gene is TRBJ1-2, the V gene TRBV5-1; D may be TRBD1 (5 bases). The V gene's germline CDR1 is SGHRS and CDR2 YFSETQ. This CDR3 region has 14 residues. V gave up 4 bases and J gave up 4 bases, with 14 bases separating them.

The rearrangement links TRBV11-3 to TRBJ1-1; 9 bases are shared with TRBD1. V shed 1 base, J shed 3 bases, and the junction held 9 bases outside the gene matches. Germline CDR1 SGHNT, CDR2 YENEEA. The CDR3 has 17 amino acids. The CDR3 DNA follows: TGTGCCAGCAGCTTAGCTACCGGGACAGGGACCGACACTGAAGCTTTCTTT. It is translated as CASSLATGTGTDTEAFF.

As DNA, the CDR3 is TGCGCCAGCAGCCAAAGCGGGAACGGAGCTGACTACAATGAGCAGTTCTTC. It is translated as CASSQSGNGADYNEQFF. The rearrangement joins TRBV4-1 to TRBJ2-1; 7 bases map to TRBD2. This CDR3 has 17 amino acids. CDR1 and CDR2 (germline): MGHRA, YSYEKL. The V segment lost 2 bases and the J segment 3 bases; nucleotides outside the gene matches: 10.

The CDR3 sequence is CASSLASGGTGGKSYTF. The DNA of the CDR3 is TGTGCCAGCAGCTTGGCCTCAGGTGGGACAGGCGGTAAGAGCTACACCTTC. The chain has TRBV5-4 and TRBJ1-2, with 8 bases that match TRBD1. V was clipped by 0 bases and J by 9 bases; unmatched bases: 16. CDR1 is SGHNT and CDR2 is YYREEE in the germline V gene (reference sequence). The CDR3 contains 17 residues.

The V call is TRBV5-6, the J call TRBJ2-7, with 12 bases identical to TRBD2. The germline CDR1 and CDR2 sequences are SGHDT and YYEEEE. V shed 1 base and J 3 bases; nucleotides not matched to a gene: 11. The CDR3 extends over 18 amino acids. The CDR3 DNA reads TGTGCCAGCAGCTTGTGGACTAGCGGGGACTTCAAGTACTACGAGCAGTACTTC. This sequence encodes CASSLWTSGDFKYYEQYF.

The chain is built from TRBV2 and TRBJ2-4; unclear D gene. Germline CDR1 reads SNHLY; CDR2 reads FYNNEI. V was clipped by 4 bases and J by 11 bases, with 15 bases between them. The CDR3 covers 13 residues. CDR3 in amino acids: CASSAAGSKVQYF. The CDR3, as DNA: TGTGCCAGCAGTGCGGCCGGGTCGAAGGTTCAGTACTTC.

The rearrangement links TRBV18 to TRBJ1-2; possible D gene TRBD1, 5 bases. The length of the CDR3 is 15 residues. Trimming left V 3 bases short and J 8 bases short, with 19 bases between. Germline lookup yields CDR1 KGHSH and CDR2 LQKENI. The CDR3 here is CASSPLGGTRVGYTF. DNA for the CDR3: TGTGCCAGCTCACCCCTGGGAGGGACCAGAGTGGGCTACACCTTC. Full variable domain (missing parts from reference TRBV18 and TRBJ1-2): NAGVMQNPRHLVRRRGQEARLRCSPMKGHSHVYWYRQLPEEGLKFMVYLQKENIIDESGMPKERFSAEFPKEGPSILRIQQVVRGDSAAYFCASSPLGGTRVGYTFGSGTRLTVV.

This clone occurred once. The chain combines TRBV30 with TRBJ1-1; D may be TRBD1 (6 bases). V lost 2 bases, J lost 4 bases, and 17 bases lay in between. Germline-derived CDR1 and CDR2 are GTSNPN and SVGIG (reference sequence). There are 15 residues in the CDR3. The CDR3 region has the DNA TGTGCCTGGAGTCCAGCGGGAGGGGGGGGCACTGAAGCTTTCTTT. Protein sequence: CAWSPAGGGGTEAFF.

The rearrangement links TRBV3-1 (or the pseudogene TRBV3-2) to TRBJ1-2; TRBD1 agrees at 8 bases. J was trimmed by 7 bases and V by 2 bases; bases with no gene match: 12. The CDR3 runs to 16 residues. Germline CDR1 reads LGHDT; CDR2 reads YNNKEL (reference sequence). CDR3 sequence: CASSQKTTDREAGYTF. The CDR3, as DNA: TGTGCCAGCAGCCAAAAGACCACGGACAGGGAGGCTGGCTACACCTTC.

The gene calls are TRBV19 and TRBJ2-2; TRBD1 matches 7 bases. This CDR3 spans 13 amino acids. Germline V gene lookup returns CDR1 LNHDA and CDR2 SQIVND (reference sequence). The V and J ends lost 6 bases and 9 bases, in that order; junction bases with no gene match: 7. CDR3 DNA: TGTGCCAGTAGCCCCCAGGGGGATAGGGAGCTGTTTTTT. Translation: CASSPQGDRELFF.

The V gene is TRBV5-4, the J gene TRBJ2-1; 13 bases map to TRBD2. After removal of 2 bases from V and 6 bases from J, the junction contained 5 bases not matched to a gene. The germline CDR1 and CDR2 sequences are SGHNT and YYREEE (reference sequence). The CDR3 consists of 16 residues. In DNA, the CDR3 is TGTGCCAGCAGCTTTAAAGGGACTAGCGGGGCCAATGAGCAGTTCTTC. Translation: CASSFKGTSGANEQFF.

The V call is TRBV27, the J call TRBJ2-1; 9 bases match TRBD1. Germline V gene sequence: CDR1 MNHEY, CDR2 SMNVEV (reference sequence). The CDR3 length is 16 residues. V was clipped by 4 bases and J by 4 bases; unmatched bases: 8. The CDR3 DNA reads TGTGCCAGCAGTTCCATTACCGGGACAGGGTACAATGAGCAGTTCTTC. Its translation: CASSSITGTGYNEQFF.

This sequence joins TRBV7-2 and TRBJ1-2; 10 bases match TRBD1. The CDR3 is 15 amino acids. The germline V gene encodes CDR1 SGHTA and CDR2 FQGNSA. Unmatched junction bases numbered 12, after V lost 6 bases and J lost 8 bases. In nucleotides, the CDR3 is TGTGCCAGCAGTGTACAGGGACAGGGGTCCCGGGGCTACACCTTC. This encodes CASSVQGQGSRGYTF. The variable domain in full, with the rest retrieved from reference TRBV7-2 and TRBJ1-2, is GAGVSQSPSNKVTEKGKDVELRCDPISGHTALYWYRQSLGQGLEFLIYFQGNSAPDKSGLPSDRFSAERTGGSVSTLTIQRTQQEDSAVYLCASSVQGQGSRGYTFGSGTRLTVV.

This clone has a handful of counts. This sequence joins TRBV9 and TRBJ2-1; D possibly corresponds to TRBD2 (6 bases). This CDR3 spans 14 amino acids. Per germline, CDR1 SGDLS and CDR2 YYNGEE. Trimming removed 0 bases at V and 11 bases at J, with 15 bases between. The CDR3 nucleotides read TGTGCCAGCAGCGTAGGGGGTCTTCGCGGGAAGCAGTTCTTC. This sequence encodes CASSVGGLRGKQFF. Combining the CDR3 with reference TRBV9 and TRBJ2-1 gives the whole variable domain DSGVTQTPKHLITATGQRVTLRCSPRSGDLSVYWYQQSLDQGLQFLIQYYNGEERAKGNILERFSAQQFPDLHSELNLSSLELGDSALYFCASSVGGLRGKQFFGPGTRLTVL.

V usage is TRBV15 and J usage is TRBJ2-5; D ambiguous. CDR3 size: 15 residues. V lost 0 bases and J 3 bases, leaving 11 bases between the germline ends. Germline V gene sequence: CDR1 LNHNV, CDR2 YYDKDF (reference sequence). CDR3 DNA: TGTGCCACCAGCAGAGATCCTTCCCCCGAAGAGACCCAGTACTTC. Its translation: CATSRDPSPEETQYF. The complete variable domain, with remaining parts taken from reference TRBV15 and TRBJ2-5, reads DAMVIQNPRYQVTQFGKPVTLSCSQTLNHNVMYWYQQKSSQAPKLLFHYYDKDFNNEADTPDNFQSRRPNTSFCFLDIRSPGLGDTAMYLCATSRDPSPEETQYFGPGTRLLVL.

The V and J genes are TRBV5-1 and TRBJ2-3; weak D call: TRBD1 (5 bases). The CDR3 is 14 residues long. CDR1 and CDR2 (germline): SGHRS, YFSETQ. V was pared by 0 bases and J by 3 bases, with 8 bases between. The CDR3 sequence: CASSLGAGTDTQYF. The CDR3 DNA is TGCGCCAGCAGCTTGGGGGCAGGGACAGATACGCAGTATTTT.

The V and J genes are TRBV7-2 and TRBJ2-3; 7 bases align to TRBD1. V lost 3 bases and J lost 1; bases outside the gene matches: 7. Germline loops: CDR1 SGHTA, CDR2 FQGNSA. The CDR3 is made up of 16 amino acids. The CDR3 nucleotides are TGTGCCAGCAGCTTGGCAGGGGGATTCGGCACAGATACGCAGTATTTT. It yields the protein CASSLAGGFGTDTQYF.

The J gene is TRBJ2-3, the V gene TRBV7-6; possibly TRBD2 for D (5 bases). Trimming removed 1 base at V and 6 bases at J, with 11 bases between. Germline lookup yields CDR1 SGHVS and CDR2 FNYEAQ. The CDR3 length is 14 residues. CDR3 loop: CASSLGPSSDTQYF. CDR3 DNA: TGTGCCAGCAGCTTAGGACCTAGCTCGGATACGCAGTATTTT.

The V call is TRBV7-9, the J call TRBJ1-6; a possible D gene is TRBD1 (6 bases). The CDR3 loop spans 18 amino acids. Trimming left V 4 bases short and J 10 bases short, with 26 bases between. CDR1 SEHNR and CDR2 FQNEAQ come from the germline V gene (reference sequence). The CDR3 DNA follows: TGTGCCAGCAGCTCAAGTACCGAACAGGGAGAAGGTGGCTCACCCCTCCACTTT. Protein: CASSSSTEQGEGGSPLHF.

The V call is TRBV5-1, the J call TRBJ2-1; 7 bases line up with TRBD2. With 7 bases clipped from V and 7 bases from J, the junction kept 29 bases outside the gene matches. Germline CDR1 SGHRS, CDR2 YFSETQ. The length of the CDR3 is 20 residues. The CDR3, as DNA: TGCGCCAGCTTCGAAGACCGGAGGGGCGGGAGCGCCCTTGATTGGAATGAGCAGTTCTTC. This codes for CASFEDRRGGSALDWNEQFF.

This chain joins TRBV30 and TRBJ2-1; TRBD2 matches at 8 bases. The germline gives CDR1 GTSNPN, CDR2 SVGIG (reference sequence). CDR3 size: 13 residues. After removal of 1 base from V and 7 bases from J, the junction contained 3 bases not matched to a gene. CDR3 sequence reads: CAWSGGRRNEQFF. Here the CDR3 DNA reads TGTGCCTGGAGTGGCGGGAGGAGGAATGAGCAGTTCTTC.